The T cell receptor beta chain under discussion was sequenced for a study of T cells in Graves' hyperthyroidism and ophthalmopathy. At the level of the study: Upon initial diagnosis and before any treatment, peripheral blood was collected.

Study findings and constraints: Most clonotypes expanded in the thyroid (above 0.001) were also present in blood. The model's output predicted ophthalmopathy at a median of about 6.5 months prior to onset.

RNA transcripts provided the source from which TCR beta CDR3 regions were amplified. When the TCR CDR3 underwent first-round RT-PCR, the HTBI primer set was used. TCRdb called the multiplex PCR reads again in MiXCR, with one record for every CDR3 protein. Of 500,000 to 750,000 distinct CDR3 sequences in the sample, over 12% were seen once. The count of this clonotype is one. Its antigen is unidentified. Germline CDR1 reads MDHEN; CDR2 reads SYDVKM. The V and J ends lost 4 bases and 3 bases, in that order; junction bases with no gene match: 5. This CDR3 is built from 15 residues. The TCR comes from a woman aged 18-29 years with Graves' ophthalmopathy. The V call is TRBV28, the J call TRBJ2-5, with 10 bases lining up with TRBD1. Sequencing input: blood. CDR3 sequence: CASSSLGTGEETQYF. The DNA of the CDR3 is TGTGCCAGCAGTTCCCTCGGGACAGGGGAAGAGACCCAGTACTTC. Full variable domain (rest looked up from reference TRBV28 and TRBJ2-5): DVKVTQSSRYLVKRTGEKVFLECVQDMDHENMFWYRQDPGLGLRLIYFSYDVKMKEKGDIPEGYSVSREKKERFSLILESASTNQTSMYLCASSSLGTGEETQYFGPGTRLLVL.